The 2 T cell receptor beta chains reported below all come from one sample, sequenced in a study of low-dose radiotherapy and immunotherapy resistance in tumors. As for time point: before trial treatment. Priming of first-strand cDNA relied on TRAV- and TRBV-specific primers (covering alpha and beta chains). TCR amplification involved 20 to 25 PCR cycles with a constant-region primer and V-primer adapter. TCRdb reprocessed the reads with MiXCR, giving one entry per CDR3 protein. The sample records 60,000 to 75,000 distinct CDR3 sequences, about a quarter being singletons. Sequencing was performed on PBMCs, taken before treatment. Receptor source: a male donor with rectosigmoid adenocarcinoma.

This clonotype was seen at least ten times. This chain uses TRBV11-2 with TRBJ2-7; 7 nucleotides match TRBD2. V lost 3 bases and J lost 6; bases outside the gene matches: 2. The CDR3 runs 12 residues. Looked up from germline, CDR1 is SGHAT and CDR2 is FQNNGV. As DNA, the CDR3 is TGTGCCAGCAGCTTGGGAGGGACCGAGCAGTACTTC. This codes for CASSLGGTEQYF.

As to this clonotype: This likely came from a read error, as a far larger clone is one base away. For the CDR3, the DNA is TGTGCCAGCAGCTTGGGTTCCCGCGAGACCCAGTTCTTC. Translated: CASSLGSRETQFF. The chain has TRBV5-4 and TRBJ2-1; no clear D gene. CDR1 SGHNT and CDR2 YYREEE come from the germline V gene (reference sequence). This CDR3 has 13 residues. The V and J ends lost 0 bases and 13 bases respectively, with 14 bases between them. Full variable domain (remainder filled in from reference TRBV5-4 and TRBJ2-1): ETGVTQSPTHLIKTRGQQVTLRCSSQSGHNTVSWYQQALGQGPQFIFQYYREEENGRGNFPPRFSGLQFPNYSSELNVNALELDDSALYLCASSLGSRETQFFGPGTRLTVL.